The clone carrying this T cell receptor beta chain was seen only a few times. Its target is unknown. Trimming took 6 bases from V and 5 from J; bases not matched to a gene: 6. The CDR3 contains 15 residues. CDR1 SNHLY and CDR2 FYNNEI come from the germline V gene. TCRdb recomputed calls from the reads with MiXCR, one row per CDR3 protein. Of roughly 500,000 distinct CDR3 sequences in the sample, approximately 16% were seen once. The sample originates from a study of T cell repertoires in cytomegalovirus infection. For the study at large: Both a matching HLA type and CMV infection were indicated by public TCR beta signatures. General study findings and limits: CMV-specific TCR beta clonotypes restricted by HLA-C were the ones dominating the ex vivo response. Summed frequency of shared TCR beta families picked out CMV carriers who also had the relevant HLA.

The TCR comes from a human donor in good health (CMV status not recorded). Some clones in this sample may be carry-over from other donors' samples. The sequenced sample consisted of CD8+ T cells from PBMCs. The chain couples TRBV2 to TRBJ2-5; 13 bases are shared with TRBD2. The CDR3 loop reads CASRHTSGGAETQYF. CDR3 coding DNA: TGTGCCAGCAGGCACACTAGCGGGGGGGCCGAGACCCAGTACTTC. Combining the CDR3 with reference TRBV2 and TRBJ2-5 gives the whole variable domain EPEVTQTPSHQVTQMGQEVILRCVPISNHLYFYWYRQILGQKVEFLVSFYNNEISEKSEIFDDQFSVERPDGSNFTLKIRSTKLEDSAMYFCASRHTSGGAETQYFGPGTRLLVL.